These 19 T cell receptor beta chains were all obtained from the same sample, sequenced in a study of blood T cell repertoires in COVID-19. This table comes from immunoSEQ multiplex PCR, and its TCRdb copy is limited to in-frame clones, with some not included. This table has under 200,000 clones, about 85% appearing once. Sequenced: peripheral blood. All receptors derive from a man aged 55-75 years with active or convalescent COVID-19.

Written as DNA, the CDR3 is TGTGCCAGCAGCTTAGACTCGTACAATGAGCAGTTCTTC. Translated: CASSLDSYNEQFF. V and J are TRBV7-9 and TRBJ2-1; D uncertain. Germline V lookup: CDR1 SEHNR, CDR2 FQNEAQ (reference sequence). Trimming pared 1 base from V and 4 bases from J, leaving 5 bases between. The CDR3 has 13 residues.

Written as DNA, the CDR3 is TGTGCCAGTAGTGAGAACTCTGGAAACACCATATATTTT. Protein product: CASSENSGNTIYF. V and J are TRBV19 and TRBJ1-3; D unresolved. Between the trimmed V and J ends, which lost 5 bases and 0 bases, there was a span of 5 bases. The CDR3 has 13 residues. Germline V lookup: CDR1 LNHDA, CDR2 SQIVND (reference sequence). The variable domain in full, completed from reference TRBV19 and TRBJ1-3, reads DGGITQSPKYLFRKEGQNVTLSCEQNLNHDAMYWYRQDPGQGLRLIYYSQIVNDFQKGDIAEGYSVSREKKESFPLTVTSAQKNPTAFYLCASSENSGNTIYFGEGSWLTVV.

The rearrangement uses TRBV5-6 and TRBJ1-2; 10 bases map to TRBD1. Germline lookup yields CDR1 SGHDT and CDR2 YYEEEE. Germline trimming cut 4 bases from V and 7 bases from J; bases unmatched to any gene: 7. The length of the CDR3 is 14 residues. The CDR3 sequence is CASSLRQGAGGYTF. CDR3 DNA: TGTGCCAGCAGCCTTAGACAGGGGGCTGGTGGCTACACCTTC.

The chain couples TRBV2 to TRBJ2-5, with TRBD2 identical over 7 bases. The CDR3 has 14 amino acids. After removal of 5 bases from V and 7 bases from J, the junction contained 10 bases not matched to a gene. CDR1 SNHLY and CDR2 FYNNEI come from the germline V gene. CDR3 coding DNA: TGTGCCAGCAGTCCGGGACTAAGTGTGGGGACCCAGTACTTC. As protein: CASSPGLSVGTQYF.

The chain has TRBV5-4 and TRBJ2-5; 12 bases line up with TRBD2. With 4 bases clipped from V and 4 bases from J, the junction kept 5 bases outside the gene matches. CDR1 is SGHNT, CDR2 YYREEE, per germline (reference sequence). The CDR3 length is 15 residues. The CDR3 region has the DNA TGTGCCAGCAGCGCCCGGACTAGCGGGGCAGAGACCCAGTACTTC. Translated: CASSARTSGAETQYF.

This rearrangement joins TRBV5-1 to TRBJ1-2; D not certain. Germline values: CDR1 SGHRS, CDR2 YFSETQ. There are 15 residues in the CDR3. V was shortened by 4 bases and J by 8 bases, with 21 bases between the two germline ends. CDR3: CASSHGESESGGYTF. DNA of the CDR3: TGCGCCAGCAGCCACGGGGAGTCTGAGTCAGGAGGCTACACCTTC.

The chain links TRBV7-8 to TRBJ1-5; D is possibly TRBD1 (6 bases). The CDR3 spans 19 residues. The germline V gene has CDR1 SGHVS and CDR2 FQNEAQ. The V end lost 5 bases, the J end lost 0 bases, and 23 bases lay between the germline ends. The CDR3 loop is CASSAHRSGGTLSNQPQHF. CDR3 in DNA: TGTGCCAGCAGCGCCCACCGGTCGGGGGGGACACTTAGCAATCAGCCCCAGCATTTT.

V is TRBV6-6 and J is TRBJ1-3; no firm D call. V lost 6 bases and J 3 bases, leaving 12 bases between the germline ends. The CDR3 runs to 14 residues. Germline V gene data show CDR1 as MNHNY and CDR2 as SVGAGI (reference sequence). CDR3 in amino acids: CASSTGGDGNTIYF. The CDR3 nucleotides are TGTGCCAGCAGCACGGGTGGAGATGGAAACACCATATATTTT.

The chain recombines TRBV19 with TRBJ1-6; D is undetermined. V lost 1 base, J lost 8 bases, and 18 bases lay in between. The germline gives CDR1 LNHDA, CDR2 SQIVND (reference sequence). The length of the CDR3 is 17 residues. The CDR3 loop reads CASSIGGGQIMDSPLHF. CDR3 sequence (DNA): TGTGCCAGTAGTATAGGCGGTGGTCAGATCATGGATTCACCCCTCCACTTT.

The rearrangement links TRBV13 to TRBJ1-4, with D unresolved. The V gene lost 0 bases and the J gene lost 8 bases, with 16 bases spanning the gap. Germline CDR1 reads PRHDT; CDR2 reads FYEKMQ (reference sequence). The CDR3 covers 16 residues. The CDR3 sequence is CASSLGPNSLWEKLFF. CDR3 nucleotide sequence: TGTGCCAGCAGCTTAGGCCCAAACAGTTTGTGGGAAAAACTGTTTTTT.

This clone has only a few counts. The chain has TRBV20-1 and TRBJ1-1, with D uncertain. Looked up from germline, CDR1 is DFQATT and CDR2 is SNEGSKA (reference sequence). The CDR3 extends over 14 amino acids. The V end lost 3 bases, the J end lost 3 bases, and 14 bases lay between the germline ends. The CDR3 here is CSASWLPGDTEAFF. CDR3 DNA sequence: TGCAGTGCTAGTTGGCTCCCTGGAGACACTGAAGCTTTCTTT.

DNA of the CDR3: TGTGCCAGCTCACCATCGTCGGGGGGCCCAAGGTCTGGAAACACCATATATTTT. Amino acids: CASSPSSGGPRSGNTIYF. The rearrangement joins TRBV18 to TRBJ1-3, with a tentative D call TRBD1 (6 bases). The CDR3 is made up of 18 amino acids. Germline V gene data show CDR1 as KGHSH and CDR2 as LQKENI. Trimming stripped 2 bases from V and 1 base from J, with 18 bases between.

The V call is TRBV21-1, the J call TRBJ1-5. TRBV21-1 is a known pseudogene. The CDR3 length is 14 residues. The DNA of the CDR3 is TGTGCCAGCAGGGCGGAGGGTGTTGATCAGCCCCAGCATTTT. It specifies CASRAEGVDQPQHF.

The CDR3 here is CASSYLRFSYEQYF. CDR3 DNA sequence: TGTGCCAGCAGTTACCTGCGATTCTCCTACGAGCAGTACTTC. This chain joins TRBV6-7 and TRBJ2-7; D is ambiguous. TRBV6-7 is sorted into the ORF group, with uncertain function. Deletions cut 2 bases from V and 0 bases from J, with 8 bases between. There are 14 residues in the CDR3.

This clone was observed a handful of times. The chain carries TRBV14 and TRBJ2-1; the match to TRBD1 covers 12 bases. J was trimmed by 9 bases and V by 4 bases; bases with no gene match: 7. The CDR3 contains 15 residues. CDR1 and CDR2 (germline): SGHDN, FVKESK. This CDR3 is CASSRNRDRGREQFF. In DNA form, the CDR3 reads TGTGCCAGCAGCCGGAACCGGGACAGGGGGCGTGAGCAGTTCTTC.

This chain links TRBV11-2 with TRBJ1-2; D is unresolved. The CDR3 length is 12 residues. Trimming left V 5 bases short and J 5 bases short, with 9 bases between. CDR1 is SGHAT, CDR2 FQNNGV, per germline. Here the CDR3 reads CASSPTGYGYTF. In nucleotides, the CDR3 is TGTGCCAGCAGCCCCACGGGTTATGGCTACACCTTC.

This sequence joins TRBV19 and TRBJ2-2; D is undetermined. The V end lost 5 bases, the J end lost 0 bases, and 16 bases lay between the germline ends. The CDR3 is 17 residues long. Germline V CDR1 and CDR2: LNHDA, SQIVND (reference sequence). The CDR3 DNA sequence: TGTGCCAGTAGTCGAACAATAAGAGGAGCGAACACCGGGGAGCTGTTTTTT. Translated: CASSRTIRGANTGELFF. The full variable domain, in which reference TRBV19 and TRBJ2-2 provide the parts outside the CDR3, is DGGITQSPKYLFRKEGQNVTLSCEQNLNHDAMYWYRQDPGQGLRLIYYSQIVNDFQKGDIAEGYSVSREKKESFPLTVTSAQKNPTAFYLCASSRTIRGANTGELFFGEGSRLTVL.

This chain uses TRBV9 with TRBJ2-3; 9 nucleotides agree with TRBD2. The germline CDR1 and CDR2 sequences are SGDLS and YYNGEE. The CDR3 has 16 amino acids. Trimming cost V 4 bases and J 2 bases; bases outside gene matches: 8. The CDR3 bases are TGTGCCAGCAGCTCAAGACTAGCGGAGAACACAGATACGCAGTATTTT. Translation: CASSSRLAENTDTQYF.

This chain uses TRBV20-1 with TRBJ2-1, with 9 bases fitting TRBD1. Germline CDR1 and CDR2: DFQATT and SNEGSKA (reference sequence). There are 16 residues in the CDR3. Germline trimming cut 3 bases from V and 5 bases from J; bases unmatched to any gene: 11. CDR3 sequence reads: CSASQAGDRDHNEQFF. The CDR3 DNA reads as TGCAGTGCTAGTCAGGCTGGGGACAGGGATCACAATGAGCAGTTCTTC.